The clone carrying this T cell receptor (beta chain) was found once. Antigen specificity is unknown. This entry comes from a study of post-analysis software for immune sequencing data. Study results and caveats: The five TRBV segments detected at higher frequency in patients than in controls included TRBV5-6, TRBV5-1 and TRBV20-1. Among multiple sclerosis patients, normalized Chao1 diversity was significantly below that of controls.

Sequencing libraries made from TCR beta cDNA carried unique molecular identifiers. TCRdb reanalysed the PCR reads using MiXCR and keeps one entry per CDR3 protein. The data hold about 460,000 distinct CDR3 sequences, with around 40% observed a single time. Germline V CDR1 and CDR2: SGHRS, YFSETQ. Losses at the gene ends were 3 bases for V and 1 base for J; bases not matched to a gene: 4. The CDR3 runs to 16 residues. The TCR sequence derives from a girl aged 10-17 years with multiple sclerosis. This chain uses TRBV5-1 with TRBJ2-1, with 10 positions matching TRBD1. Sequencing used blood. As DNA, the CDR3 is TGCGCCAGCAGCTACCGGGGACAGGGGTCCTACAATGAGCAGTTCTTC. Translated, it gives CASSYRGQGSYNEQFF.